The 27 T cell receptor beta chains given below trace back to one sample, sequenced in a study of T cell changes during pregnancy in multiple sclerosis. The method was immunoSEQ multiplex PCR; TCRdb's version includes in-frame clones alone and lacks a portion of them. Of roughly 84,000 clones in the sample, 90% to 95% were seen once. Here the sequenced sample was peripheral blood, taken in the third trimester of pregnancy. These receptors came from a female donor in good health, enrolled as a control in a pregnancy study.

CDR3 bases: TGTGCCAGCAGTTTATCACAGTTCCCTAACTATGGCTACACCTTC. Amino acids: CASSLSQFPNYGYTF. The chain combines TRBV27 with TRBJ1-2; D is unresolved. Trimming took 0 bases from V and 0 from J, leaving 8 bases between them. CDR1 and CDR2 from the germline V gene are MNHEY and SMNVEV (reference sequence). This CDR3 comprises 15 residues.

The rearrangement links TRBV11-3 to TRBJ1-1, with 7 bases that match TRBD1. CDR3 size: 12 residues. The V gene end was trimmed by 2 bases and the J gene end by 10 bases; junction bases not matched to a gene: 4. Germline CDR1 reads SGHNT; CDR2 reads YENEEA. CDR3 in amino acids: CASSLQGGRAFF. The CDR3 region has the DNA TGTGCCAGCAGCTTACAGGGGGGCAGAGCTTTCTTT.

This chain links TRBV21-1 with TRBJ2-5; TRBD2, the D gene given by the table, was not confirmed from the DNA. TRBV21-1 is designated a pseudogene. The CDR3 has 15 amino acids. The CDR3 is CASSRGVAGLETQYF. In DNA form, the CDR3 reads TGTGCCAGCAGCCGCGGGGTAGCGGGTCTGGAGACCCAGTACTTC.

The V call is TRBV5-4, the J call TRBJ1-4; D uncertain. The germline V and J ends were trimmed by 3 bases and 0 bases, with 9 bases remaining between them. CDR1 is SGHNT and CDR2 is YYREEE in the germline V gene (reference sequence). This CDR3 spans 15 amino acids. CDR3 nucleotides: TGTGCCAGCAGCTCCCCGGGTGCAACTAATGAAAAACTGTTTTTT. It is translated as CASSSPGATNEKLFF.

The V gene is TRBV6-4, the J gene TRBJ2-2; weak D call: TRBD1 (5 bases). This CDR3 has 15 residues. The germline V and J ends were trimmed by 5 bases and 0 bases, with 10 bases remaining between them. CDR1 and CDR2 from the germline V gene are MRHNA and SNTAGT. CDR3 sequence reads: CASSTDIANTGELFF. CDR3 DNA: TGTGCCAGCAGTACGGACATCGCGAACACCGGGGAGCTGTTTTTT.

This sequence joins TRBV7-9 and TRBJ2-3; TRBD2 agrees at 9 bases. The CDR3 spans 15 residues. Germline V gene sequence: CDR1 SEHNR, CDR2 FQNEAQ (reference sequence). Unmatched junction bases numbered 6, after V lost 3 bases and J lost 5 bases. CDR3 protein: CASSFGGRAEDTQYF. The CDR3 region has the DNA TGTGCCAGCAGCTTCGGCGGGAGGGCCGAAGATACGCAGTATTTT.

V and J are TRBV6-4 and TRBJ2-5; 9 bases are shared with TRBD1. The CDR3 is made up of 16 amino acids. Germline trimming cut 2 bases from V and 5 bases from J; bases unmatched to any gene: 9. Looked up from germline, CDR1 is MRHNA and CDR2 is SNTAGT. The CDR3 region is CASSDPQQGALETQYF. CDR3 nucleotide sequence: TGTGCCAGCAGTGACCCTCAACAGGGGGCTTTGGAGACCCAGTACTTC.

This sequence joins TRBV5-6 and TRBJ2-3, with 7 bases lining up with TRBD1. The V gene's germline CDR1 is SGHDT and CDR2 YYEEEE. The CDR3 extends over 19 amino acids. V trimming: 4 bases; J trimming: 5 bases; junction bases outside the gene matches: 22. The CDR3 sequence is CASSPRPGRQGFWGDTQYF. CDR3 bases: TGTGCCAGCAGCCCTCGACCAGGCCGACAGGGATTTTGGGGAGATACGCAGTATTTT.

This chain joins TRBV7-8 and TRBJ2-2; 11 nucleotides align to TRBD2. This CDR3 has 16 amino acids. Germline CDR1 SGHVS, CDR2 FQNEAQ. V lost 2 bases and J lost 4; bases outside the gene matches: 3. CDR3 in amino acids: CASSLTTSGITGELFF. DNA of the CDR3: TGTGCCAGCAGCTTAACGACTAGCGGGATCACCGGGGAGCTGTTTTTT.

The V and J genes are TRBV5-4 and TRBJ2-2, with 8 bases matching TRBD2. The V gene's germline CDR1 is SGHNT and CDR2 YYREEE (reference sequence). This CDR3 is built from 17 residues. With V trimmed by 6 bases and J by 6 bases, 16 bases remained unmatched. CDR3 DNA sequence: TGTGCCAGCACCATATCCCGGGGGGGGGCTTTCTCCGGGGAGCTGTTTTTT. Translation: CASTISRGGAFSGELFF.

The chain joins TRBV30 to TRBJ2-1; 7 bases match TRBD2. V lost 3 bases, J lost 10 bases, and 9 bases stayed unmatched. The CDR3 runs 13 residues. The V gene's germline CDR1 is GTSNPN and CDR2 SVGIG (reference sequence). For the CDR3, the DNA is TGTGCCTGGAGCGGGTCCCCAGCGGGAGAGCAGTTCTTC. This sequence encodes CAWSGSPAGEQFF.

The CDR3: CASFTSVTFNEQFF. The CDR3 bases are TGTGCCAGCTTTACTAGCGTAACTTTCAATGAGCAGTTCTTC. The chain combines TRBV2 with TRBJ2-1, with TRBD2 matching over 7 bases. Germline CDR1 reads SNHLY; CDR2 reads FYNNEI. With 8 bases clipped from V and 6 bases from J, the junction kept 10 bases outside the gene matches. The CDR3 length is 14 residues.

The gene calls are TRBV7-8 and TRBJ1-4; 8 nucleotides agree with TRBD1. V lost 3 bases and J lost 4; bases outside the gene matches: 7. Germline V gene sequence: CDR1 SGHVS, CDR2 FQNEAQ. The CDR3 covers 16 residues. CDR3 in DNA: TGTGCCAGCAGCTTTTTCGACAGGGGCTTTAATGAAAAACTGTTTTTT. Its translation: CASSFFDRGFNEKLFF.

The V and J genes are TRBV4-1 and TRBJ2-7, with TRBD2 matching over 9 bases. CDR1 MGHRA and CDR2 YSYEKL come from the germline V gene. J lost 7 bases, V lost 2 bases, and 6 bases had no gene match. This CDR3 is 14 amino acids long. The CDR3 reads CASSQLAGDSEQYF. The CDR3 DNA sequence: TGCGCCAGCAGCCAATTAGCGGGAGATTCTGAGCAGTACTTC.

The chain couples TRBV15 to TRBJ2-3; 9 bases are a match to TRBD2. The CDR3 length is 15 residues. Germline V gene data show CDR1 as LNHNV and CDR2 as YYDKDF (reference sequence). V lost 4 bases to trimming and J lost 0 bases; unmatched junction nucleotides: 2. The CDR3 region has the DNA TGTGCCACCAGCAAAACTAGCGGGAGCACAGATACGCAGTATTTT. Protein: CATSKTSGSTDTQYF. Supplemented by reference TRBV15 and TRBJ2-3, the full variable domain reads DAMVIQNPRYQVTQFGKPVTLSCSQTLNHNVMYWYQQKSSQAPKLLFHYYDKDFNNEADTPDNFQSRRPNTSFCFLDIRSPGLGDTAMYLCATSKTSGSTDTQYFGPGTRLTVL.

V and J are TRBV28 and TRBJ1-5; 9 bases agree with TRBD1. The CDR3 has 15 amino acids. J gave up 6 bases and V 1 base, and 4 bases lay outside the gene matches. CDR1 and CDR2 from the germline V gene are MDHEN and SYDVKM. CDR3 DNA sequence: TGTGCCAGCAGTTTATCGACAGGGGGGGGTCAGCCCCAGCATTTT. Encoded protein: CASSLSTGGGQPQHF.

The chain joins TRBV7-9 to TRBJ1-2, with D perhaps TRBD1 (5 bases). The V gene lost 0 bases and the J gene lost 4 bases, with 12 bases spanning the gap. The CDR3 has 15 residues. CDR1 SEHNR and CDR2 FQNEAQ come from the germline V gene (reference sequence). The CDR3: CASSLADTRTYGYTF. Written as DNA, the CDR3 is TGTGCCAGCAGCTTAGCGGACACGAGGACCTATGGCTACACCTTC. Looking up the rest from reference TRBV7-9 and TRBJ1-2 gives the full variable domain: DTGVSQNPRHKITKRGQNVTFRCDPISEHNRLYWYRQTLGQGPEFLTYFQNEAQLEKSRLLSDRFSAERPKGSFSTLEIQRTEQGDSAMYLCASSLADTRTYGYTFGSGTRLTVV.

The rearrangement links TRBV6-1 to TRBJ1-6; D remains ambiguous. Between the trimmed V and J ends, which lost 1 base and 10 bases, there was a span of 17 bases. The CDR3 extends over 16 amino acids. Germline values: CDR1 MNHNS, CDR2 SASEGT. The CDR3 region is CASSEGRYREGSPLHF. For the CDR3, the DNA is TGTGCCAGCAGTGAAGGGAGGTACAGAGAGGGATCACCCCTCCACTTT.

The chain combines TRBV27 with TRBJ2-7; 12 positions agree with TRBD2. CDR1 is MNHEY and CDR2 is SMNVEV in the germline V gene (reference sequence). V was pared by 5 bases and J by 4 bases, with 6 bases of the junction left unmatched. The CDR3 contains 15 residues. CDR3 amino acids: CASSPGLAGTYEQYF. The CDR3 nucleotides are TGTGCCAGCAGTCCAGGACTAGCGGGAACGTACGAGCAGTACTTC.

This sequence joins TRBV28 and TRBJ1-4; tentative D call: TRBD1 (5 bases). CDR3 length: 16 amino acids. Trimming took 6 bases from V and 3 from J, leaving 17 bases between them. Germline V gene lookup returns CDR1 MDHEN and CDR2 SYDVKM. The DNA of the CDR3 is TGTGCCAGCAGCTACCTCGGTGGGGCGGCTAATGAAAAACTGTTTTTT. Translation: CASSYLGGAANEKLFF.

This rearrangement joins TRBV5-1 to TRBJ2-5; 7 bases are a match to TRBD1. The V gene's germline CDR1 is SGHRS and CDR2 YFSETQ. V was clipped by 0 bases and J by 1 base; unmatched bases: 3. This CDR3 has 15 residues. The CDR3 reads CASSLGSGGQETQYF. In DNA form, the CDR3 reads TGCGCCAGCAGCTTGGGGTCAGGGGGCCAAGAGACCCAGTACTTC.

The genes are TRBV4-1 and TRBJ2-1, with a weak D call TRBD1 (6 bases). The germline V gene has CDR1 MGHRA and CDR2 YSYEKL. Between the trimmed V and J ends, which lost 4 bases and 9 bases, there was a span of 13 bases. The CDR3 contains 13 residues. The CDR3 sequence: CASSPTGWGEQFF. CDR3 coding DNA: TGCGCCAGCAGCCCAACAGGGTGGGGTGAGCAGTTCTTC.

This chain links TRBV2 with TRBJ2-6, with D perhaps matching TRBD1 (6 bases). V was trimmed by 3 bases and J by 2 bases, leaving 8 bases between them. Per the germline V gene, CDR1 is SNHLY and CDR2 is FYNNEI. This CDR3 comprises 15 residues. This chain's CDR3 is CASSEQGPGANVLTF. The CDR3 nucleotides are TGTGCCAGCAGTGAGCAGGGGCCTGGGGCCAACGTCCTGACTTTC.

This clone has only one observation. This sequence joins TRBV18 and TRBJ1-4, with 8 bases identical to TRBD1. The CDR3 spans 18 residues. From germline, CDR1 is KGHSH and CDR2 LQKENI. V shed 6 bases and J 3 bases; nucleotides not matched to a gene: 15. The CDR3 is CASSHQIDRGAANEKLFF. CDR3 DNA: TGTGCCAGCTCCCACCAAATCGACAGGGGCGCAGCTAATGAAAAACTGTTTTTT.

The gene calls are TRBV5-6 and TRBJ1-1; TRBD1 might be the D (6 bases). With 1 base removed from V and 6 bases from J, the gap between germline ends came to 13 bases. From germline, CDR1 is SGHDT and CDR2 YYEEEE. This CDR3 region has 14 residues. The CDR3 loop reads CASSLNNRVAEAFF. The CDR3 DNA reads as TGTGCCAGCAGCTTGAACAACAGGGTAGCTGAAGCTTTCTTT. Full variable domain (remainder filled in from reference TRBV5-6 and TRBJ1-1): DAGVTQSPTHLIKTRGQQVTLRCSPKSGHDTVSWYQQALGQGPQFIFQYYEEEERQRGNFPDRFSGHQFPNYSSELNVNALLLGDSALYLCASSLNNRVAEAFFGQGTRLTVV.

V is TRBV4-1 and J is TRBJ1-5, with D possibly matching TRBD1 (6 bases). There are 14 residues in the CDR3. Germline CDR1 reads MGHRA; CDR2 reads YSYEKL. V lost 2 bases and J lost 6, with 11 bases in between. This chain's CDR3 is CASSQMTGSQPQHF. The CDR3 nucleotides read TGCGCCAGCAGCCAAATGACAGGCTCTCAGCCCCAGCATTTT.

Here the CDR3 reads CASAWDTSSNQPQHF. The CDR3 nucleotides read TGTGCCAGCGCCTGGGACACCTCTAGCAATCAGCCCCAGCATTTT. The chain combines TRBV28 with TRBJ1-5; D perhaps matches TRBD1 (6 bases). The CDR3 consists of 15 residues. Germline loops: CDR1 MDHEN, CDR2 SYDVKM. With 8 bases removed from V and 0 bases from J, the gap between germline ends came to 14 bases.